These 13 T cell receptor beta chains originate from one sample sequenced in a study of cytomegalovirus exposure and HLA in healthy donors. PCR involved 60 Vbeta and 13 Jbeta primers. Data came from immunoSEQ multiplex PCR; TCRdb stores just in-frame clones and leaves some out. The sample consists of approximately 64,000 clones, 77% of them appearing once. Sequencing was carried out using PBMCs. These receptors were obtained from a male donor in good health and CMV-seropositive.

The rearrangement joins TRBV2 to TRBJ2-1, with TRBD2 as a possible D gene (7 bases). The CDR3 runs 16 residues. Trimming pared 4 bases from V and 8 bases from J, leaving 21 bases between. CDR1 and CDR2 (germline): SNHLY, FYNNEI. The CDR3 here is CASSVIKAGAGDEQFF. The CDR3 region has the DNA TGTGCCAGCAGTGTCATAAAGGCGGGGGCAGGCGATGAGCAGTTCTTC.

CDR3 DNA sequence: TGCGCCAGCAGCCAAGCATCCGGACAAACCTACGAGCAGTACTTC. Its translation: CASSQASGQTYEQYF. This rearrangement joins TRBV4-1 to TRBJ2-7; weak D call: TRBD1 (5 bases). V gave up 1 base and J gave up 2 bases, with 12 bases separating them. CDR3 length equals 15 residues. Germline values: CDR1 MGHRA, CDR2 YSYEKL.

To note about this clone: Additional DNA sequences in this sample encode the identical CDR3. J is TRBJ1-5 and V is TRBV9; no reliable D call. The CDR3 covers 14 residues. V gave up 0 bases and J gave up 1 base, with 5 bases separating them. The germline CDR1 and CDR2 sequences are SGDLS and YYNGEE. CDR3 residues: CASSVGQSNQPQHF. In DNA, the CDR3 is TGTGCCAGCAGCGTAGGGCAGAGCAATCAGCCCCAGCATTTT.

The chain couples TRBV19 to TRBJ2-1, with 7 bases fitting TRBD2. This CDR3 region has 15 residues. Germline V gives CDR1 LNHDA, CDR2 SQIVND (reference sequence). V was clipped by 9 bases and J by 1 base; unmatched bases: 9. The CDR3 here is CASRTGAGSYNEQFF. CDR3 nucleotide sequence: TGTGCCAGCCGGACGGGAGCGGGGTCCTACAATGAGCAGTTCTTC. Full variable domain (rest looked up from reference TRBV19 and TRBJ2-1): DGGITQSPKYLFRKEGQNVTLSCEQNLNHDAMYWYRQDPGQGLRLIYYSQIVNDFQKGDIAEGYSVSREKKESFPLTVTSAQKNPTAFYLCASRTGAGSYNEQFFGPGTRLTVL.

This clone has only one observation. The rearrangement joins TRBV15 to TRBJ1-1; 8 bases agree with TRBD1. V dropped 8 bases and J dropped 4; count of bases not matched to a gene: 12. This CDR3 is built from 15 residues. Germline V CDR1 and CDR2: LNHNV, YYDKDF (reference sequence). CDR3 sequence (DNA): TGTGCCACCGGAACAAGACAGGGGTCGGGCACTGAAGCTTTCTTT. It yields the protein CATGTRQGSGTEAFF.

The genes are TRBV30 and TRBJ1-1; D may be TRBD1 (5 bases). Trimming took 3 bases from V and 4 from J, leaving 21 bases between them. CDR1 is GTSNPN, CDR2 SVGIG, per germline (reference sequence). CDR3 length equals 16 residues. The CDR3 DNA follows: TGTGCCTGGAGGAAGGGTTTAGGGGCGTTGAGCACTGAAGCTTTCTTT. The encoded protein is CAWRKGLGALSTEAFF.

This chain connects TRBV19 to TRBJ1-2; 9 positions agree with TRBD1. V was clipped by 7 bases and J by 5 bases; unmatched bases: 8. CDR1 is LNHDA, CDR2 SQIVND, per germline (reference sequence). The CDR3 covers 14 residues. CDR3 sequence: CASNNLQGAYGYTF. The CDR3 bases are TGTGCCAGTAATAACCTACAGGGGGCATATGGCTACACCTTC.

The chain is built from TRBV29-1 and TRBJ2-2, with D possibly being TRBD2 (6 bases). The CDR3 contains 13 residues. Trimming removed 7 bases at V and 1 base at J, with 10 bases between. Germline V lookup: CDR1 SQVTM, CDR2 ANQGSEA. The CDR3 DNA reads as TGCAGCGGCGGGACGATGAACACCGGGGAGCTGTTTTTT. This encodes CSGGTMNTGELFF.

The chain uses TRBV9 and TRBJ2-7, with D tentatively TRBD2 (6 bases). Germline values: CDR1 SGDLS, CDR2 YYNGEE. CDR3 size: 15 residues. V dropped 0 bases and J dropped 5 bases, with 15 bases sitting between them. The CDR3 reads CASSVAGGMGNEQYF. The CDR3 region has the DNA TGTGCCAGCAGCGTAGCCGGAGGGATGGGCAACGAGCAGTACTTC.

V usage is TRBV11-2 and J usage is TRBJ1-1; 9 bases line up with TRBD1. The CDR3 has 14 amino acids. Per germline, CDR1 SGHAT and CDR2 FQNNGV. V was pared by 4 bases and J by 5 bases, with 5 bases of the junction left unmatched. The CDR3 nucleotides are TGTGCCAGCAGCTGGGGACAGGGAAAGACTGAAGCTTTCTTT. Translating gives CASSWGQGKTEAFF.

V is TRBV4-3 and J is TRBJ2-7; 7 nucleotides match TRBD2. The CDR3 extends over 14 amino acids. The J segment lost 3 bases and the V segment lost 2 bases, leaving 4 bases of the junction unmatched. The germline gives CDR1 LGHNA, CDR2 YSLEER. The CDR3, as DNA: TGCGCCAGCAGCCAAAGGACTAGGGGCTACGAGCAGTACTTC. Its translation: CASSQRTRGYEQYF.

The CDR3 DNA sequence: TGTGCCAGCAGATCAGGAGGCTCAACTAATGAAAAACTGTTTTTT. Encoded protein: CASRSGGSTNEKLFF. V usage is TRBV11-2 and J usage is TRBJ1-4; D is ambiguous. This CDR3 region has 15 residues. Germline loops: CDR1 SGHAT, CDR2 FQNNGV. The V gene lost 6 bases and the J gene lost 0 bases, with 11 bases spanning the gap.

V usage is TRBV5-8 and J usage is TRBJ1-1; D ambiguous. Germline V CDR1 and CDR2: SGHTS, YDEGEE. V was trimmed by 0 bases and J by 5 bases, leaving 8 bases between them. The CDR3 contains 13 residues. CDR3 sequence reads: CASSLGRTTEAFF. The CDR3 DNA follows: TGTGCCAGCAGCTTGGGGAGGACTACTGAAGCTTTCTTT.